One and the same sample provided the 19 T cell receptor beta chains below, sequenced in a study of blood T cells in healthy people across ages. A second PCR, run for about 7 to 12 cycles, used a sample-barcoded 5' primer plus a J-beta primer mix. Via MiXCR, TCRdb re-called the 5' RACE reads, giving one row per CDR3 protein. The table has around 600,000 distinct CDR3 sequences, roughly 43% seen once. Sequenced material: blood. The receptors here all came from an elderly man in good health.

The V gene is TRBV20-1, the J gene TRBJ2-3, with 11 bases lining up with TRBD2. The V gene end was trimmed by 5 bases and the J gene end by 1 base; junction bases not matched to a gene: 5. There are 15 residues in the CDR3. Germline CDR1 reads DFQATT; CDR2 reads SNEGSKA (reference sequence). The CDR3 loop is CSAAFSGGGTDTQYF. The CDR3 DNA reads as TGCAGTGCTGCCTTTAGCGGGGGGGGCACAGATACGCAGTATTTT.

The chain joins TRBV5-4 to TRBJ2-7; 8 positions agree with TRBD2. Germline trimming cut 1 base from V and 7 bases from J; bases unmatched to any gene: 10. The CDR3 is 15 residues long. Germline V gene sequence: CDR1 SGHNT, CDR2 YYREEE (reference sequence). CDR3 residues: CASSLLAGGSNEQYF. The CDR3 bases are TGTGCCAGCAGCTTGCTGGCGGGGGGTTCCAATGAGCAGTACTTC.

This clonotype has just a few counts. The chain employs TRBV6-2 or TRBV6-3 and TRBJ2-1; D is perhaps TRBD2 (5 bases). The ends were cut back, 10 bases at V and 7 bases at J, with 20 bases in the middle. The CDR3 is made up of 14 amino acids. Germline V gene sequence: CDR1 MNHEY, CDR2 SVGEGT. The CDR3: CAISGVARINEQFF. CDR3 coding DNA: TGTGCCATCTCCGGGGTAGCCCGTATAAATGAGCAGTTCTTC.

The J gene is TRBJ1-2, the V gene TRBV30; 8 nucleotides agree with TRBD1. J was trimmed by 0 bases and V by 3 bases; bases with no gene match: 12. The CDR3 is 17 amino acids. Germline CDR1 reads GTSNPN; CDR2 reads SVGIG (reference sequence). Here the CDR3 reads CAWRGNQGARANYGYTF. The DNA of the CDR3 is TGTGCCTGGAGGGGAAACCAGGGGGCCCGAGCTAACTATGGCTACACCTTC.

V usage is TRBV12-3 or TRBV12-4 and J usage is TRBJ2-1; weak D call: TRBD1 (7 bases). Between the trimmed V and J ends, which lost 6 bases and 8 bases, there was a span of 17 bases. The CDR3 runs to 14 residues. The CDR3: CASRSGQGGDEQFF. DNA for the CDR3: TGTGCCAGCAGGAGCGGGCAAGGGGGCGATGAGCAGTTCTTC.

V and J are TRBV5-1 and TRBJ1-2, with 7 positions matching TRBD1. CDR1 SGHRS and CDR2 YFSETQ come from the germline V gene. The CDR3 has 14 amino acids. V dropped 4 bases and J dropped 7; count of bases not matched to a gene: 10. DNA for the CDR3: TGCGCCAGCAGCACCGTGACAGGGCTAGGTGGCTACACCTTC. Translating gives CASSTVTGLGGYTF.

The genes are TRBV6-6 and TRBJ1-5, with D perhaps matching TRBD1 (5 bases). The germline CDR1 and CDR2 sequences are MNHNY and SVGAGI (reference sequence). The CDR3 length is 16 residues. V lost 7 bases to trimming and J lost 3 bases, with 19 bases between them. The DNA of the CDR3 is TGTGCCAGCAACAGGTATCTAGTGGGGAACAATCAGCCCCAGCATTTT. As protein: CASNRYLVGNNQPQHF.

The chain has TRBV3-1 and TRBJ1-2, with TRBD1 as a possible D gene (5 bases). The CDR3 length is 15 residues. Between the trimmed V and J ends, which lost 1 base and 2 bases, there was a span of 11 bases. CDR1 is LGHDT, CDR2 YNNKEL, per germline (reference sequence). In DNA, the CDR3 is TGTGCCAGCAGCCAAGCACGACAGCCCAACTATGGCTACACCTTC. The encoded protein is CASSQARQPNYGYTF.

This clonotype was counted between two and nine times. CDR3 sequence: CASRFIRDRGQQYF. The CDR3 coding sequence is TGTGCCAGCCGCTTCATCCGGGACAGGGGCCAGCAGTACTTC. The chain is built from TRBV21-1 and TRBJ2-7; TRBD1, as called in the table, went unchecked against the DNA. TRBV21-1 counts as a pseudogene. The CDR3 length is 14 residues.

The genes are TRBV4-3 and TRBJ1-6; no reliable D call. Per germline, CDR1 LGHNA and CDR2 YSLEER. The CDR3 totals 16 residues. The V gene lost 0 bases and the J gene lost 7 bases, with 13 bases spanning the gap. In nucleotides, the CDR3 is TGCGCCAGCAGCCAAGATGAGGGTCCGACCAATTCACCCCTCCACTTT. Amino acid sequence: CASSQDEGPTNSPLHF.

This clonotype was counted a few times. The rearrangement joins TRBV4-3 to TRBJ1-6; no definite D call. Germline assignment: CDR1 LGHNA and CDR2 YSLEER. V was clipped by 0 bases and J by 6 bases, with 15 bases between them. The CDR3 has 17 amino acids. CDR3 protein: CASSQETLGFGNSPLHF. The CDR3 bases are TGCGCCAGCAGCCAAGAGACCCTAGGGTTCGGTAATTCACCCCTCCACTTT.

This clonotype was detected only a few times. This chain links TRBV6-5 with TRBJ2-7; TRBD1 or TRBD2 may be the D gene (5 bases each). The V and J ends lost 0 bases and 2 bases respectively, with 11 bases between them. CDR1 is MNHEY and CDR2 is SVGAGI in the germline V gene. This CDR3 region has 15 residues. The chain's CDR3 is CASSYSGDGAYEQYF. The CDR3 DNA reads as TGTGCCAGCAGTTACTCTGGGGACGGGGCCTACGAGCAGTACTTC.

This sequence joins TRBV9 and TRBJ2-7, with a tentative D call TRBD1 (6 bases). The J call may be wrong; the DNA end is better matched by TRBJ2-5. This CDR3 region has 13 residues. The germline CDR1 and CDR2 sequences are SGDLS and YYNGEE. The CDR3 sequence: CASSHQGTETQYF. The CDR3 DNA reads TGTGCCAGCAGCCACCAGGGGACAGAGACCCAGTACTTC.

The rearrangement uses TRBV12-3 or TRBV12-4 and TRBJ2-5; TRBD2 is a possible D gene (6 bases). The length of the CDR3 is 15 residues. V was shortened by 7 bases and J by 4 bases, with 19 bases between the two germline ends. In DNA form, the CDR3 reads TGTGCCAGCACCCTTGGGGGGAGTGGTCTAGAGACCCAGTACTTC. Its translation is CASTLGGSGLETQYF.

Remarks on this clonotype: A read error may explain this, as a much larger clone is one base away. The gene calls are TRBV29-1 and TRBJ2-5; 11 nucleotides align to TRBD2. The CDR3 is 14 residues long. Germline V gene data show CDR1 as SQVTM and CDR2 as ANQGSEA. The J segment lost 11 bases and the V segment lost 6 bases, leaving 14 bases of the junction unmatched. The DNA of the CDR3 is TGCAGCGTCTTAGCGGGAGGGGGAGACGATGAGCAGTACTTC. This gives the protein CSVLAGGGDDEQYF.

The rearrangement joins TRBV10-3 to TRBJ2-7; TRBD2 matches 12 bases. The germline V gene has CDR1 ENHRY and CDR2 SYGVKD. The CDR3 is 15 residues long. Trimming removed 4 bases from V and 3 bases from J; junction bases left unmatched: 4. Here the CDR3 reads CAISGGLAGYYEQYF. DNA for the CDR3: TGTGCCATCAGTGGAGGACTAGCGGGATACTACGAGCAGTACTTC.

J is TRBJ2-7 and V is TRBV30, with TRBD1 as a possible D gene (6 bases). Deletions cut 2 bases from V and 0 bases from J, with 8 bases between. The CDR3 runs to 13 residues. CDR1 and CDR2 from the germline V gene are GTSNPN and SVGIG (reference sequence). In DNA, the CDR3 is TGTGCCTGGAGTACAGGGTCCTCCTACGAGCAGTACTTC. This translates into CAWSTGSSYEQYF.

This clonotype was picked up a small number of times. V is TRBV20-1 and J is TRBJ2-1; TRBD2 is a possible D gene (9 bases). The CDR3 spans 21 residues. Germline V gives CDR1 DFQATT, CDR2 SNEGSKA (reference sequence). V was pared by 1 base and J by 8 bases, with 36 bases between. The CDR3 sequence is CSARGLSQDREGTSRRDEQFF. The CDR3 DNA follows: TGCAGTGCTAGAGGGCTATCTCAGGACAGGGAGGGGACTAGCCGGCGAGATGAGCAGTTCTTC.

V gene TRBV29-1 combines with J gene TRBJ2-5; 8 positions agree with TRBD2. The germline V gene encodes CDR1 SQVTM and CDR2 ANQGSEA. With V trimmed by 4 bases and J by 2 bases, 3 bases remained unmatched. CDR3 length: 13 residues. This CDR3 reads CSVGSSGQETQYF. CDR3 sequence (DNA): TGCAGCGTTGGATCTAGCGGGCAAGAGACCCAGTACTTC. The entire variable domain, with the rest obtained from reference TRBV29-1 and TRBJ2-5, is as follows: SAVISQKPSRDICQRGTSLTIQCQVDSQVTMMFWYRQQPGQSLTLIATANQGSEATYESGFVIDKFPISRPNLTFSTLTVSNMSPEDSSIYLCSVGSSGQETQYFGPGTRLLVL.